The 10 T cell receptor beta chains presented below share a single source sample, sequenced in a study of OX40 agonist ivuxolimab in advanced cancers. The data were produced by immunoSEQ multiplex PCR, yet TCRdb's version contains in-frame clones alone and is incomplete. The sample gives around 63,000 clones, approximately 80% of which show up once; 5.5% to 6% is in the top ten. The specimen was CD4+ or CD8+ T cells sorted from blood, collected in a trial of the OX40 agonist ivuxolimab. The receptors stem from an adult with an advanced solid tumor such as melanoma, head and neck, liver or kidney cancer.

The chain recombines TRBV10-3 with TRBJ1-1, with 7 nucleotides matching TRBD1. From germline, CDR1 is ENHRY and CDR2 SYGVKD. This CDR3 is built from 16 residues. Trimming took 3 bases from V and 4 from J; bases not matched to a gene: 11. CDR3 sequence (DNA): TGTGCCATCAGTGACGCGGGGGGACAGACAGGCACTGAAGCTTTCTTT. Protein product: CAISDAGGQTGTEAFF.

The chain is built from TRBV28 and TRBJ2-7; TRBD1 agrees at 8 bases. CDR3 size: 13 residues. Germline V gene sequence: CDR1 MDHEN, CDR2 SYDVKM. Germline trimming cut 1 base from V and 13 bases from J; bases unmatched to any gene: 9. The CDR3 DNA is TGTGCCAGCAGTTTATTGGTGCGGACAGGGTGTTACTTC. Its protein product is CASSLLVRTGCYF.

This chain connects TRBV11-2 to TRBJ2-2; the match to TRBD1 covers 8 bases. V lost 3 bases to trimming and J lost 7 bases; unmatched junction nucleotides: 13. This CDR3 spans 17 amino acids. Germline V gene sequence: CDR1 SGHAT, CDR2 FQNNGV. The CDR3 bases are TGTGCCAGCAGCTTCGGGGGAGCAGGGGGCTTGATCGGGGAGCTGTTTTTT. Its translation: CASSFGGAGGLIGELFF.

This sequence joins TRBV7-3 and TRBJ2-2; D is undetermined. V dropped 5 bases and J dropped 10 bases, with 17 bases sitting between them. Germline values: CDR1 SGHTA, CDR2 FQGTGA. This CDR3 region has 14 residues. The CDR3 loop reads CASSPSTGNVELFF. The CDR3 DNA reads as TGTGCCAGCAGCCCGTCGACGGGTAATGTGGAGCTGTTTTTT.

This clone has a single count. The J gene is TRBJ2-5, the V gene TRBV2, with TRBD2 identical over 9 bases. Germline V gene data show CDR1 as SNHLY and CDR2 as FYNNEI. V gave up 1 base and J gave up 5 bases; unmatched junction bases: 11. CDR3 length equals 17 residues. The CDR3 loop is CASSEDPRRGGWETQYF. In DNA form, the CDR3 reads TGTGCCAGCAGTGAAGACCCTCGGCGGGGGGGCTGGGAGACCCAGTACTTC.

The chain has TRBV2 and TRBJ1-4; the D is unclear. Germline loops: CDR1 SNHLY, CDR2 FYNNEI. This CDR3 contains 16 residues. With 1 base removed from V and 4 bases from J, the gap between germline ends came to 13 bases. In DNA form, the CDR3 reads TGTGCCAGCAGTGAAGAGGGTAGACTGAATAATGAAAAACTGTTTTTT. The encoded protein is CASSEEGRLNNEKLFF.

CDR3 sequence reads: CASSLGRLANYGYTF. The CDR3 DNA is TGTGCCAGCAGCCTCGGACGGTTAGCTAACTATGGCTACACCTTC. This chain links TRBV6-5 with TRBJ1-2; D ambiguous. This CDR3 contains 15 residues. Trimming stripped 6 bases from V and 0 bases from J, with 14 bases between. Germline-derived CDR1 and CDR2 are MNHEY and SVGAGI.

The rearrangement links TRBV19 to TRBJ1-1, with TRBD1 as a possible D gene (6 bases). Germline CDR1 LNHDA, CDR2 SQIVND (reference sequence). The ends were cut back, 1 base at V and 6 bases at J, with 12 bases in the middle. The CDR3 runs to 14 residues. The CDR3 sequence: CASSIGPGHPEAFF. CDR3 nucleotide sequence: TGTGCCAGTAGTATAGGACCGGGACACCCTGAAGCTTTCTTT.

The chain combines TRBV7-9 with TRBJ2-5; no reliable D call. Trimming pared 3 bases from V and 2 bases from J, leaving 10 bases between. The CDR3 is 14 amino acids. Germline values: CDR1 SEHNR, CDR2 FQNEAQ (reference sequence). CDR3 nucleotides: TGTGCCAGCAGCTTTTTTACGGAGCAAGAGACCCAGTACTTC. Translating gives CASSFFTEQETQYF.

The DNA of the CDR3 is TGTGCCAGCAGCTTAGGGATAGCTTCCTACGAGCAGTACTTC. As protein: CASSLGIASYEQYF. This chain joins TRBV13 and TRBJ2-7; D not resolved. Trimming removed 0 bases from V and 1 base from J, with 7 bases in between. The CDR3 has 14 residues. The germline CDR1 and CDR2 sequences are PRHDT and FYEKMQ (reference sequence).